Sequencing of this TCR beta chain was carried out in a study of blood T cell repertoires in COVID-19. Sequencing was performed with immunoSEQ multiplex PCR; in TCRdb, only in-frame clones are kept and a portion is missing. Of hundreds of thousands of clones listed, 86% are singletons. Germline CDR1 reads SQVTM; CDR2 reads ANQGSEA. The CDR3 sequence is 15 residues long. The V end lost 6 bases, the J end lost 0 bases, and 12 bases lay between the germline ends. This rearrangement joins TRBV29-1 to TRBJ2-6; a weak D match, TRBD1 (6 bases). The source is a woman between 25 and 40 years old who had been exposed to COVID-19. Sequenced sample: PBMCs or T cells enriched from blood (not recorded which). The CDR3 is CSVKGGSSGANVLTF. The CDR3 DNA is TGCAGCGTGAAAGGGGGTAGCTCTGGGGCCAACGTCCTGACTTTC.